This T cell receptor beta chain was observed in a study of patients and donors after allogeneic stem cell transplantation. The CDR3 runs to 13 residues. In germline, CDR1 is MNHEY, CDR2 SMNVEV (reference sequence). V lost 6 bases to trimming and J lost 6 bases; unmatched junction nucleotides: 7. TCRdb processed the RT-PCR reads anew with MiXCR; each CDR3 protein has one entry. The table shows 920,000 or so distinct CDR3 sequences, with roughly 18% occurring only once. The chain links TRBV27 to TRBJ2-7, with 8 bases aligning to TRBD1. The source is a human donor who was either an allogeneic HSCT recipient or a stem cell or donor lymphocyte infusion donor (not recorded which). It is not recorded whose cells these are; they may come from a transplant donor. Sequenced material: blood, either unsorted or a sorted T cell fraction (not recorded which). For the CDR3, the DNA is TGTGCCAGCAGCAGGGGGCGCGATCGCGAGCAGTACTTC. It codes for CASSRGRDREQYF.